These 14 T cell receptor beta chains were all obtained from the same sample, sequenced in a study of cytomegalovirus exposure and HLA in healthy donors (dated by TCRdb to the late 2010s). Library creation used the immunoSEQ multiplex PCR assay. For the multiplex PCR, a mixture combining 60 forward primers for TCR Vbeta segments and 13 reverse primers for TCR Jbeta segments was used. The immuneACCESS repertoire file appears here via TCRdb, limited to in-frame rearrangements. These files lack a portion of the clones; in checked studies, under half of the deficit traces to unresolved V genes, and the cause of the others is not known. For this sample the table gives over 110,000 clones, of which 60% to 80% were detected only once. More than 0.75% of the sample rests with the top ten. The specimen sequenced was PBMCs. These receptors all stem from a man in his late teens or twenties in good health and CMV-seronegative.

The CDR3 here is CATKQGGMAGELFF. The DNA of the CDR3 is TGTGCCACCAAGCAGGGAGGAATGGCCGGGGAGCTGTTTTTT. The gene calls are TRBV18 and TRBJ2-2; the D gene is possibly TRBD2 (6 bases). Germline V gene lookup returns CDR1 KGHSH and CDR2 LQKENI. Trimming shortened V by 10 bases and J by 6 bases, and 18 bases separated the two germline ends. This CDR3 has 14 amino acids. The variable domain in full, completed from reference TRBV18 and TRBJ2-2, reads NAGVMQNPRHLVRRRGQEARLRCSPMKGHSHVYWYRQLPEEGLKFMVYLQKENIIDESGMPKERFSAEFPKEGPSILRIQQVVRGDSAAYFCATKQGGMAGELFFGEGSRLTVL.

This chain joins TRBV30 and TRBJ1-6, with TRBD1 as a possible D gene (5 bases). This CDR3 contains 13 residues. V lost 3 bases, J lost 8 bases, and 11 bases lay in between. In germline, CDR1 is GTSNPN, CDR2 SVGIG (reference sequence). Written as DNA, the CDR3 is TGTGCCTGGAGGCAGGACACTGATTCACCCCTCCACTTT. It encodes CAWRQDTDSPLHF.

The rearrangement links TRBV15 to TRBJ1-3, with 7 nucleotides matching TRBD1. Per the germline V gene, CDR1 is LNHNV and CDR2 is YYDKDF (reference sequence). CDR3 length equals 15 residues. V trimming: 5 bases; J trimming: 2 bases; junction bases outside the gene matches: 6. The CDR3 loop reads CATSPRGTAGNTIYF. The DNA of the CDR3 is TGTGCCACCAGCCCCAGGGGGACAGCTGGAAACACCATATATTTT. Looking up the rest from reference TRBV15 and TRBJ1-3 gives the full variable domain: DAMVIQNPRYQVTQFGKPVTLSCSQTLNHNVMYWYQQKSSQAPKLLFHYYDKDFNNEADTPDNFQSRRPNTSFCFLDIRSPGLGDTAMYLCATSPRGTAGNTIYFGEGSWLTVV.

The chain is built from TRBV6-6 and TRBJ2-1; possibly TRBD1 for D (6 bases). Trimming left V 5 bases short and J 5 bases short, with 7 bases between. Germline V gives CDR1 MNHNY, CDR2 SVGAGI (reference sequence). This CDR3 comprises 12 residues. CDR3 DNA: TGTGCCAGCAGTCCAGGGGACAATGAGCAGTTCTTC. Its protein is CASSPGDNEQFF.

This clone was counted once. The V and J genes are TRBV18 and TRBJ2-3; 8 nucleotides match TRBD1. With V trimmed by 3 bases and J by 1 base, 3 bases remained unmatched. Germline CDR1 KGHSH, CDR2 LQKENI. This CDR3 comprises 15 residues. Here the CDR3 DNA reads TGTGCCAGCTCACCTACAGGGGGGCGCACAGATACGCAGTATTTT. Its translation is CASSPTGGRTDTQYF. Complete variable domain (other parts from reference TRBV18 and TRBJ2-3): NAGVMQNPRHLVRRRGQEARLRCSPMKGHSHVYWYRQLPEEGLKFMVYLQKENIIDESGMPKERFSAEFPKEGPSILRIQQVVRGDSAAYFCASSPTGGRTDTQYFGPGTRLTVL.

The V call is TRBV19, the J call TRBJ2-4; no clear D. CDR3 length: 11 amino acids. Germline values: CDR1 LNHDA, CDR2 SQIVND (reference sequence). V dropped 4 bases and J dropped 8 bases, with 6 bases sitting between them. CDR3 in amino acids: CASSKRDIQYF. As DNA, the CDR3 is TGTGCCAGTAGTAAGAGAGACATTCAGTACTTC.

The CDR3 DNA sequence: TGTGCCAGCAGCTCCTCAGAATGGAGTGCACCCCTCCACTTT. It translates to CASSSSEWSAPLHF. The V call is TRBV7-2, the J call TRBJ1-6, with unresolved D. V lost 4 bases to trimming and J lost 11 bases, with 15 bases between them. In germline, CDR1 is SGHTA, CDR2 FQGNSA. The CDR3 is 14 residues long.

The V and J genes are TRBV5-1 and TRBJ1-6; unclear D gene. V was trimmed by 0 bases and J by 6 bases, leaving 13 bases between them. The CDR3 has 16 amino acids. Germline CDR1 is SGHRS and CDR2 is YFSETQ. DNA of the CDR3: TGCGCCAGCAGCTTGGGTCCGAGCACAGTTAATTCACCCCTCCACTTT. It translates to CASSLGPSTVNSPLHF.

This chain links TRBV30 with TRBJ2-7; TRBD2 is a possible D gene (5 bases). Trimming removed 0 bases at V and 2 bases at J, with 8 bases between. Per germline, CDR1 GTSNPN and CDR2 SVGIG (reference sequence). The CDR3 is 13 residues long. The CDR3 DNA reads as TGTGCCTGGAGTGTCGGGGTTCCCTACGAGCAGTACTTC. Amino acid sequence: CAWSVGVPYEQYF.

V and J are TRBV4-2 and TRBJ1-6, with 7 bases matching TRBD1. The CDR3 totals 17 residues. The V gene's germline CDR1 is LGHNA and CDR2 YNFKEQ. V was clipped by 2 bases and J by 5 bases; unmatched bases: 9. CDR3 in DNA: TGTGCCAGCAGCCAAACGCCGGACAGGCGGAATAATTCACCCCTCCACTTT. This gives the protein CASSQTPDRRNNSPLHF.

The chain links TRBV27 to TRBJ2-7, with 11 bases that match TRBD1. The germline V gene encodes CDR1 MNHEY and CDR2 SMNVEV (reference sequence). This CDR3 has 16 residues. With 4 bases clipped from V and 0 bases from J, the junction kept 5 bases outside the gene matches. The CDR3 coding sequence is TGTGCCAGCAGTTCCCCAGGGACAGGGGGCTCCTACGAGCAGTACTTC. Translated: CASSSPGTGGSYEQYF.

This chain links TRBV18 with TRBJ1-2; 8 bases align to TRBD1. Losses at the gene ends were 11 bases for V and 4 bases for J; bases not matched to a gene: 9. The V gene's germline CDR1 is KGHSH and CDR2 LQKENI. The CDR3 has 13 residues. The CDR3 DNA is TGTGCCGGCACCCAGGGGGCTGGCTATGGCTACACCTTC. It translates to CAGTQGAGYGYTF. The entire variable domain, with the rest obtained from reference TRBV18 and TRBJ1-2, is as follows: NAGVMQNPRHLVRRRGQEARLRCSPMKGHSHVYWYRQLPEEGLKFMVYLQKENIIDESGMPKERFSAEFPKEGPSILRIQQVVRGDSAAYFCAGTQGAGYGYTFGSGTRLTVV.

The rearrangement uses TRBV6-1 and TRBJ1-5, with D possibly matching TRBD1 (6 bases). The CDR3 spans 18 residues. V was trimmed by 0 bases and J by 0 bases, leaving 15 bases between them. Germline V gives CDR1 MNHNS, CDR2 SASEGT. The CDR3 here is CASSEAPGTRYSNQPQHF. The CDR3 region has the DNA TGTGCCAGCAGTGAAGCGCCGGGGACACGTTATAGCAATCAGCCCCAGCATTTT.

This sequence joins TRBV7-8 and TRBJ1-1; 9 bases are shared with TRBD1. In germline, CDR1 is SGHVS, CDR2 FQNEAQ. The CDR3 runs to 20 residues. The junction had 18 bases not matched to a gene; V was cut back by 3 bases and J by 1 base. The CDR3 region has the DNA TGTGCCAGCAGCTTCCCGGGACAGGGCGCCGCGTGGACCAAGAACACTGAAGCTTTCTTT. It yields the protein CASSFPGQGAAWTKNTEAFF.